This entry lists 26 T cell receptor beta chains sequenced from one sample in a study of response to subunit inactivated influenza vaccine. TCRdb processed the RT-PCR reads anew with MiXCR; each CDR3 protein has one entry. Among hundreds of thousands of distinct CDR3 sequences listed, around a sixth were seen once. The sequencing used PBMCs from blood, collected 12 days after vaccination. The source of these receptors is a man aged 50-59 years who received an inactivated influenza vaccine.

The chain links TRBV5-1 to TRBJ1-6; weak D call: TRBD1 (6 bases). V was trimmed by 0 bases and J by 7 bases, leaving 11 bases between them. Germline values: CDR1 SGHRS, CDR2 YFSETQ. This CDR3 is 15 amino acids long. The CDR3 sequence is CASSLEGQPNSPLHF. The CDR3 DNA is TGCGCCAGCAGCTTGGAGGGACAACCCAATTCACCCCTCCACTTT.

The chain has TRBV9 and TRBJ2-1; 9 bases fit TRBD2. V lost 1 base and J lost 2; bases outside the gene matches: 7. Germline V CDR1 and CDR2: SGDLS, YYNGEE. The CDR3 has 17 residues. This CDR3 reads CASSVTVAGATYNEQFF. The DNA of the CDR3 is TGTGCCAGCAGCGTAACCGTAGCGGGAGCCACCTACAATGAGCAGTTCTTC.

This clonotype showed up just a few times. The V gene is TRBV2, the J gene TRBJ2-1, with D tentatively TRBD1 (5 bases). The germline V gene encodes CDR1 SNHLY and CDR2 FYNNEI. The CDR3 contains 11 residues. Trimming shortened V by 8 bases and J by 6 bases, and 8 bases separated the two germline ends. The DNA for the CDR3 is TGTGCCAGCGTCAGGGTCAATGAGCAGTTCTTC. Encoded protein: CASVRVNEQFF.

This clonotype occurred a few times. V gene TRBV4-3 combines with J gene TRBJ1-4, with 9 bases that match TRBD1. The CDR3 has 14 amino acids. The V segment lost 6 bases and the J segment 5 bases; nucleotides outside the gene matches: 4. Germline V lookup: CDR1 LGHNA, CDR2 YSLEER. The chain's CDR3 is CASSRDRVNEKLFF. For the CDR3, the DNA is TGCGCCAGCAGTCGGGACAGGGTGAATGAAAAACTGTTTTTT.

The chain employs TRBV12-3 or TRBV12-4 and TRBJ2-3; D ambiguous. This CDR3 spans 11 amino acids. Trimming left V 5 bases short and J 10 bases short, with 10 bases between. The CDR3 region has the DNA TGTGCCAGCAGTCCGGCCTCTTCGCAGTATTTT. Translating it yields CASSPASSQYF.

This clonotype showed up just a few times. V and J are TRBV29-1 and TRBJ2-1; TRBD2 matches 9 bases. The CDR3 is 13 residues long. V lost 6 bases to trimming and J lost 3 bases; unmatched junction nucleotides: 3. CDR1 SQVTM and CDR2 ANQGSEA come from the germline V gene. This chain's CDR3 is CSVDSGSYNEQFF. The CDR3 DNA is TGCAGCGTGGATAGCGGGAGCTACAATGAGCAGTTCTTC.

This clonotype was seen only a few times. The chain employs TRBV12-3 or TRBV12-4 and TRBJ1-1; D is unresolved. The CDR3 is 14 amino acids. The ends were cut back, 2 bases at V and 6 bases at J, with 13 bases in the middle. CDR3 sequence reads: CASSLSGVIAEAFF. In nucleotides, the CDR3 is TGTGCCAGCAGTTTATCGGGAGTCATTGCTGAAGCTTTCTTT.

This chain links TRBV29-1 with TRBJ1-1, with TRBD1 matching 7 bases. Germline loops: CDR1 SQVTM, CDR2 ANQGSEA. V dropped 5 bases and J dropped 2; count of bases not matched to a gene: 11. CDR3 length: 15 residues. CDR3 amino acids: CSVKTGTVINTEAFF. The DNA for the CDR3 is TGCAGCGTTAAGACCGGGACAGTAATAAACACTGAAGCTTTCTTT.

This clonotype came up a few times. The junction departs from the called germline gene at one end, perhaps through a read error. The chain has TRBV29-1 and TRBJ2-5, with D possibly being TRBD1 (7 bases). CDR1 SQVTM and CDR2 ANQGSEA come from the germline V gene. CDR3 length: 15 amino acids. The CDR3 DNA sequence: TGCAGCGTCCCCCAGGGGGGACCTAGGGGGAGTGCCCAGTATTTC. It is translated as CSVPQGGPRGSAQYF.

The sample holds a few counts of this clonotype. The CDR3 nucleotides read TGTGCCAGCAGCACAACAGGACATCCGTATGGCTACACCTTC. Its translation: CASSTTGHPYGYTF. The chain couples TRBV21-1 to TRBJ1-2; the listed D gene, TRBD1, was not tested against the DNA. TRBV21-1 corresponds to a pseudogene. There are 14 residues in the CDR3.

This clonotype was picked up a small number of times. The J gene is TRBJ2-1, the V gene TRBV7-8, with 9 bases aligning to TRBD1. J lost 4 bases, V lost 5 bases, and 6 bases had no gene match. CDR1 is SGHVS, CDR2 FQNEAQ, per germline. CDR3 size: 15 residues. The CDR3 bases are TGTGCCAGCAGCACATGGACAGGGGATTACAATGAGCAGTTCTTC. This codes for CASSTWTGDYNEQFF.

This clonotype was observed a handful of times. This chain connects TRBV24-1 to TRBJ2-7, with D perhaps TRBD1 (6 bases). Trimming shortened V by 3 bases and J by 1 base, and 6 bases separated the two germline ends. Germline CDR1 KGHDR, CDR2 SFDVKD. The length of the CDR3 is 13 residues. The CDR3 region has the DNA TGTGCCACCAGTGATGGGACATCCTACGAGCAGTACTTC. This sequence encodes CATSDGTSYEQYF.

The chain has TRBV4-2 and TRBJ2-1; 9 positions match TRBD2. The germline V gene encodes CDR1 LGHNA and CDR2 YNFKEQ. The junction had 5 bases not matched to a gene; V was cut back by 0 bases and J by 5 bases. The CDR3 covers 16 residues. The CDR3 sequence is CASSQEGGRADNEQFF. The CDR3 DNA reads TGTGCCAGCAGCCAAGAGGGCGGGAGGGCCGACAATGAGCAGTTCTTC.

This clonotype was picked up a small number of times. The chain joins TRBV5-1 to TRBJ2-2, with 12 bases that match TRBD2. The CDR3 is 15 residues long. The germline CDR1 and CDR2 sequences are SGHRS and YFSETQ. Trimming at V came to 2 bases and at J to 6 bases, leaving 2 bases not matched to a gene. CDR3 loop: CASSLLAGGAGELFF. The CDR3 coding sequence is TGCGCCAGCAGCTTACTAGCGGGAGGTGCCGGGGAGCTGTTTTTT.

This clonotype was detected a few times. The rearrangement joins TRBV30 to TRBJ2-3, with D perhaps matching TRBD1 or TRBD2 (5 bases each). Germline CDR1 is GTSNPN and CDR2 is SVGIG (reference sequence). V gave up 3 bases and J gave up 5 bases, with 9 bases separating them. The CDR3 contains 12 residues. In nucleotides, the CDR3 is TGTGCCTGGAGGGGGGTTCAAGATACGCAGTATTTT. Translated, it gives CAWRGVQDTQYF.

The chain recombines TRBV6-2 or TRBV6-3 with TRBJ1-1; D is unresolved. This CDR3 spans 13 amino acids. Germline V gives CDR1 MNHEY, CDR2 SVGEGT. V was pared by 6 bases and J by 6 bases, with 14 bases between. The CDR3 sequence: CASRYRREAEAFF. DNA of the CDR3: TGTGCCAGCAGATACAGAAGGGAAGCTGAAGCTTTCTTT.

A few counts support this clonotype. This sequence joins TRBV6-2 or TRBV6-3 and TRBJ2-5; a possible D gene is TRBD2 (5 bases). This CDR3 has 16 residues. Germline CDR1 reads MNHEY; CDR2 reads SVGEGT. Trimming removed 5 bases at V and 0 bases at J, with 16 bases between. The CDR3 region has the DNA TGTGCCAGCAGTCCCGGACTCTCTCCGTACCAAGAGACCCAGTACTTC. It translates to CASSPGLSPYQETQYF.

The J gene is TRBJ2-2, the V gene TRBV11-2, with D perhaps being TRBD1 or TRBD2 (5 bases each). This CDR3 has 15 amino acids. The germline V gene encodes CDR1 SGHAT and CDR2 FQNNGV. The V end was cut by 4 bases, the J end by 8 bases, with 17 bases between. The CDR3 DNA follows: TGTGCCAGCAGCTCCCTGGGCCTTTGGGGGGGGGAGCTGTTTTTT. Its translation is CASSSLGLWGGELFF.

There are a few counts of this clonotype. The chain employs TRBV7-2 and TRBJ2-2; the D is unclear. The CDR3 is 16 amino acids. Trimming pared 2 bases from V and 2 bases from J, leaving 12 bases between. Germline V gives CDR1 SGHTA, CDR2 FQGNSA. CDR3 region: CASSLLGLLNTGELFF. As DNA, the CDR3 is TGTGCCAGCAGCTTATTGGGTCTACTAAACACCGGGGAGCTGTTTTTT.

This clonotype was seen a handful of times. The rearrangement links TRBV12-3 or TRBV12-4 to TRBJ2-4; 12 bases align to TRBD1. The junction had 7 bases not matched to a gene; V was cut back by 5 bases and J by 5 bases. CDR3 size: 16 residues. The CDR3 bases are TGTGCCAGCAGTCGCCGGGACAGGGGGCGCGAAAACATTCAGTACTTC. Amino acids: CASSRRDRGRENIQYF.

This clonotype has a handful of counts. The chain couples TRBV20-1 to TRBJ2-5; 10 nucleotides align to TRBD1. In germline, CDR1 is DFQATT, CDR2 SNEGSKA (reference sequence). Trimming took 2 bases from V and 5 from J; bases not matched to a gene: 8. CDR3 length equals 15 residues. The CDR3 nucleotides read TGCAGTGCTAGACCCCTGGGACAGGGGACCGAGACCCAGTACTTC. It encodes CSARPLGQGTETQYF.

This clonotype appeared a few times. The J gene is TRBJ2-5, the V gene TRBV7-2; 7 nucleotides align to TRBD1. With V trimmed by 5 bases and J by 3 bases, 9 bases remained unmatched. The CDR3 is 15 amino acids. Germline loops: CDR1 SGHTA, CDR2 FQGNSA. CDR3 sequence (DNA): TGTGCCAGCAGCCCTACCTTCGGGACAGAAGAGACCCAGTACTTC. Translation: CASSPTFGTEETQYF. Full variable domain (remainder filled in from reference TRBV7-2 and TRBJ2-5): GAGVSQSPSNKVTEKGKDVELRCDPISGHTALYWYRQSLGQGLEFLIYFQGNSAPDKSGLPSDRFSAERTGGSVSTLTIQRTQQEDSAVYLCASSPTFGTEETQYFGPGTRLLVL.

This clonotype was counted many times. The genes are TRBV12-3 or TRBV12-4 and TRBJ1-2; no clear D gene. The CDR3 has 14 residues. The V gene lost 4 bases and the J gene lost 0 bases, with 9 bases spanning the gap. DNA for the CDR3: TGTGCCAGCAGTTGGGCCAGAGCTAACTATGGCTACACCTTC. Protein: CASSWARANYGYTF.

This clonotype has ten or more counts. This chain connects TRBV4-3 to TRBJ1-2; no clear D. This CDR3 contains 15 residues. Trimming pared 2 bases from V and 4 bases from J, leaving 14 bases between. Germline V gene lookup returns CDR1 LGHNA and CDR2 YSLEER. The CDR3 sequence: CASSQTGVSLYGYTF. The CDR3 DNA reads as TGCGCCAGCAGCCAAACTGGGGTTTCTCTCTATGGCTACACCTTC.

This rearrangement joins TRBV7-2 to TRBJ2-3; 7 bases are a match to TRBD2. With V trimmed by 5 bases and J by 2 bases, 10 bases remained unmatched. Germline V gene sequence: CDR1 SGHTA, CDR2 FQGNSA. The CDR3 is 16 amino acids. Here the CDR3 reads CASSLSMAGVTDTQYF. The DNA of the CDR3 is TGTGCCAGCAGCCTCTCGATGGCGGGGGTCACAGATACGCAGTATTTT.

This clonotype showed up just a few times. The chain combines TRBV24-1 with TRBJ2-2, with 12 positions matching TRBD2. The CDR3 totals 18 residues. Germline CDR1 is KGHDR and CDR2 is SFDVKD. Losses at the gene ends were 1 base for V and 0 bases for J; bases not matched to a gene: 2. The CDR3 loop reads CATSDLGLAGPNTGELFF. DNA of the CDR3: TGTGCCACCAGTGATTTAGGACTAGCGGGGCCGAACACCGGGGAGCTGTTTTTT.